The 3 T cell receptor beta chains below were found in one sample sequenced in a study of brain T cells in children with intractable seizures. The assay was immunoSEQ multiplex PCR, and TCRdb's table has in-frame clones only and misses some. This sample yields approximately 44,000 clones, of which more than 80% are seen a single time; 5% to 7.5% belongs to the top ten. Specimen: peripheral blood, collected at surgery. The receptors were sampled from a girl aged 2 to 9 with tuberous sclerosis and intractable seizures.

V usage is TRBV7-2 and J usage is TRBJ2-5; 8 bases map to TRBD1. The germline V gene encodes CDR1 SGHTA and CDR2 FQGNSA. J was trimmed by 5 bases and V by 2 bases; bases with no gene match: 1. This CDR3 has 13 amino acids. The CDR3 sequence is CASSLTGGETQYF. CDR3 DNA: TGTGCCAGCAGCTTAACAGGGGGGGAGACCCAGTACTTC.

CDR3 in amino acids: CASSFGGRQPQHF. In DNA form, the CDR3 reads TGTGCCAGCAGCTTTGGGGGACGTCAGCCCCAGCATTTT. This sequence joins TRBV5-6 and TRBJ1-5; D possibly corresponds to TRBD1 (5 bases). Trimming removed 2 bases from V and 6 bases from J, with 9 bases in between. The CDR3 has 13 residues. CDR1 is SGHDT and CDR2 is YYEEEE in the germline V gene.

V usage is TRBV6-5 and J usage is TRBJ2-7; 7 nucleotides line up with TRBD1. Germline V lookup: CDR1 MNHEY, CDR2 SVGAGI. The CDR3 consists of 14 residues. Trimming took 9 bases from V and 2 from J; bases not matched to a gene: 10. As DNA, the CDR3 is TGTGCCAGTGCTGCGACAGGGAATGCCTACGAGCAGTACTTC. Amino acid sequence: CASAATGNAYEQYF.